The T cell receptor (beta chain) described here comes from a study of blood T cell repertoires in COVID-19. Study information: Samples taken during acute and convalescent COVID-19 were collected in the United States, Italy and Spain. The analysed material was cDNA or gDNA that came from T cells, B-cell-depleted T cells, or PBMCs.

Authors' methods: Nucleated cell number was recorded as an estimate derived from reference gene primer amplification. Assay used: immunoSEQ multiplex PCR; TCRdb lists only in-frame clones, some missing. That table gives V, J and clone size, and the DNA gave D and trimming. Among approximately 130,000 clones listed, 81% were seen once. Germline CDR1 and CDR2: DFQATT and SNEGSKA (reference sequence). This CDR3 contains 10 residues. V dropped 6 bases and J dropped 13 bases, with 14 bases sitting between them. Sample: peripheral blood. This sequence originates from an older woman with active or convalescent COVID-19. This sequence joins TRBV20-1 and TRBJ2-3, with no clear D. As DNA, the CDR3 is TGCAGTGCCTCCCTGGCGGTAGAGTATTTT. As protein: CSASLAVEYF.